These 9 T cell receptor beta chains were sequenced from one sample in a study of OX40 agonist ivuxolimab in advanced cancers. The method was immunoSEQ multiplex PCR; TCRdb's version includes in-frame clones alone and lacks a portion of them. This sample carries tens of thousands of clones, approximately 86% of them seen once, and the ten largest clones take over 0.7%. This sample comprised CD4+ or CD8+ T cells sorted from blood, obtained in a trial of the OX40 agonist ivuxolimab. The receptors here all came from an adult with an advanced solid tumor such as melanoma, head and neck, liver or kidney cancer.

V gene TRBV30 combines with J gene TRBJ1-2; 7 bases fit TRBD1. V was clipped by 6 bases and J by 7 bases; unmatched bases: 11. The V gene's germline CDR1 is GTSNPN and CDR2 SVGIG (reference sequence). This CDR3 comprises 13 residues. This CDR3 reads CACNPTGVSGYTF. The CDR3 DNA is TGTGCCTGCAACCCTACAGGGGTTAGTGGCTACACCTTC.

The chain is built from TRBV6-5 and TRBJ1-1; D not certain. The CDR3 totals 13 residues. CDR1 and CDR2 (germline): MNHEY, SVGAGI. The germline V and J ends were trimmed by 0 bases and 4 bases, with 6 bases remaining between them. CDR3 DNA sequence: TGTGCCAGCAGTTACTCGGGCCTCACTGAAGCTTTCTTT. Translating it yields CASSYSGLTEAFF.

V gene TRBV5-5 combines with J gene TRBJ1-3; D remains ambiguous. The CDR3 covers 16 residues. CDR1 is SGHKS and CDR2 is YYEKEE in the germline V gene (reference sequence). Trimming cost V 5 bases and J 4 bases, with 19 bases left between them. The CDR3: CASSRLSQSTGNTIYF. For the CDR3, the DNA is TGTGCCAGCAGTCGCCTTAGCCAATCGACCGGAAACACCATATATTTT.

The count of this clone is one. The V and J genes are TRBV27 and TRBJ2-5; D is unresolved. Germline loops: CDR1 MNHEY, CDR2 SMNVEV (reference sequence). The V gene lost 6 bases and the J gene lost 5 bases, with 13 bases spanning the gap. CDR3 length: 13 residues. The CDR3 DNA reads TGTGCCAGCAGAAAGGGTGGCCGGGAGACCCAGTACTTC. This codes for CASRKGGRETQYF.

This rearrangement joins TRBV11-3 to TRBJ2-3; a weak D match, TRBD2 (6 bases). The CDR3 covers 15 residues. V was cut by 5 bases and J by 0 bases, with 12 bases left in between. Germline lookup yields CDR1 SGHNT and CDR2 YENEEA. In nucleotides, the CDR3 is TGTGCCAGCAGCGCGACCGCGGGGAGCACAGATACGCAGTATTTT. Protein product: CASSATAGSTDTQYF. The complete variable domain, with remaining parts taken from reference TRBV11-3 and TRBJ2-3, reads EAGVVQSPRYKIIEKKQPVAFWCNPISGHNTLYWYLQNLGQGPELLIRYENEEAVDDSQLPKDRFSAERLKGVDSTLKIQPAELGDSAVYLCASSATAGSTDTQYFGPGTRLTVL.

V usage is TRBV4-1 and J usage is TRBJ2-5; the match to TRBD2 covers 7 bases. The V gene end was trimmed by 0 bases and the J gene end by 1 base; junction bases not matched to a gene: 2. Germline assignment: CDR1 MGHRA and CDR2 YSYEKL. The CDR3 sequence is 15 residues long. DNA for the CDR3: TGCGCCAGCAGCCAAGACCGCGGGGGCCAAGAGACCCAGTACTTC. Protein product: CASSQDRGGQETQYF.

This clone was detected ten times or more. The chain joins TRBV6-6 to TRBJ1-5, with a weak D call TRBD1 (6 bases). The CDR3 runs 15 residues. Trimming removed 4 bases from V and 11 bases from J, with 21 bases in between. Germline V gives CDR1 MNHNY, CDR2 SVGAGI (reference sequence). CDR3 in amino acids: CASSLDSPGRGAQHF. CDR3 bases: TGTGCCAGCAGTTTGGACAGCCCGGGTCGAGGAGCCCAGCATTTT.

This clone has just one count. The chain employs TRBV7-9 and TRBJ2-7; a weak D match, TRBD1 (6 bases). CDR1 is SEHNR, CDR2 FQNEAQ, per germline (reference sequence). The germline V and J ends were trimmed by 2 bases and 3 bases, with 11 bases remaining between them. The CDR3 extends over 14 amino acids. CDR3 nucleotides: TGTGCCAGCAGCTTAAACCGGGACAACTACGAGCAGTACTTC. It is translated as CASSLNRDNYEQYF.

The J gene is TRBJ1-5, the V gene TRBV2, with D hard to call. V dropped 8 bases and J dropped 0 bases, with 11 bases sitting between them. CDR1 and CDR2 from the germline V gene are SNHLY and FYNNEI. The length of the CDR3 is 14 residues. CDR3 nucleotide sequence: TGTGCCAGCGCGCCGGAGGTTAGCAATCAGCCCCAGCATTTT. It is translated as CASAPEVSNQPQHF.